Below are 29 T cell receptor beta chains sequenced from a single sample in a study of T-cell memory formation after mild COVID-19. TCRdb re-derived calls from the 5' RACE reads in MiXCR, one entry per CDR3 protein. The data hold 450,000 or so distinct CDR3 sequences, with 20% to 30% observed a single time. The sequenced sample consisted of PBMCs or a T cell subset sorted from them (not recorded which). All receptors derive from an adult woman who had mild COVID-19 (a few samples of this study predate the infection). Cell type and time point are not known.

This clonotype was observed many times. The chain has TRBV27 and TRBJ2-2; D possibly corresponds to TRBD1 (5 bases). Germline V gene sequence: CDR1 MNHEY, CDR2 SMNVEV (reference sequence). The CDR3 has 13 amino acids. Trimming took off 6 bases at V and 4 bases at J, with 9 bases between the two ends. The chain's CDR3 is CASSLTGTGELFF. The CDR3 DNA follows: TGTGCCAGCAGCCTTACAGGCACCGGGGAGCTGTTTTTT.

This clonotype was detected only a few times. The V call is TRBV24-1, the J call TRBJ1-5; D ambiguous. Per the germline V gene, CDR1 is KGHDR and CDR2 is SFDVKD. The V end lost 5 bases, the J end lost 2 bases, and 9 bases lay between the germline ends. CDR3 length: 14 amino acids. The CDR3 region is CATSAREGNQPQHF. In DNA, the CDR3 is TGTGCCACCAGTGCCCGGGAGGGCAATCAGCCCCAGCATTTT.

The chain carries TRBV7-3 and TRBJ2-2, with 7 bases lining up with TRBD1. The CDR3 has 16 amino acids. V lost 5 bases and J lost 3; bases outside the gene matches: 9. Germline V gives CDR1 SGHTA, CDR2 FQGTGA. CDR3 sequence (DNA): TGTGCCAGCAGCCCTCAAGGGGGCGCCGACACCGGGGAGCTGTTTTTT. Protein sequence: CASSPQGGADTGELFF.

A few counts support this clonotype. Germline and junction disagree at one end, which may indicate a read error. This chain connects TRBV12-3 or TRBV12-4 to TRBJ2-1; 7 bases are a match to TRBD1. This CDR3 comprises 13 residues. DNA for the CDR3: TGTGCCAGCAGTTTTGGGACAGCATTTGAGGAGTTCTTC. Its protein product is CASSFGTAFEEFF.

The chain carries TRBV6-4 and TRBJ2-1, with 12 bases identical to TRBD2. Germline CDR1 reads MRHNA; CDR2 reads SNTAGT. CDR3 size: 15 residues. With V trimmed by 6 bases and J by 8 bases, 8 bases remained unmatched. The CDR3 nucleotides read TGTGCCAGCAGGCAGACTAGCGGGAGTCTTTATGAGCAGTTCTTC. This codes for CASRQTSGSLYEQFF.

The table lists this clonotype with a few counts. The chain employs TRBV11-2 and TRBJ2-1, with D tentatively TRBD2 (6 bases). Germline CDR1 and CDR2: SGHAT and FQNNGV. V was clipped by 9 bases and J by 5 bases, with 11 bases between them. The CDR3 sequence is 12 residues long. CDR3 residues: CASTGLHNEQFF. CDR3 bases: TGTGCCAGTACGGGACTTCACAATGAGCAGTTCTTC.

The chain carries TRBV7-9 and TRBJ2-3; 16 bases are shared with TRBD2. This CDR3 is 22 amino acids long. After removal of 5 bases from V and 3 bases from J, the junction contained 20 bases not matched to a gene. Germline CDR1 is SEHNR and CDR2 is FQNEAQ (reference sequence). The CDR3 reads CASSLILIGSGLAGGPTDTQYF. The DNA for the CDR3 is TGTGCCAGCAGCCTCATTCTAATAGGATCGGGACTAGCGGGAGGGCCGACAGATACGCAGTATTTT.

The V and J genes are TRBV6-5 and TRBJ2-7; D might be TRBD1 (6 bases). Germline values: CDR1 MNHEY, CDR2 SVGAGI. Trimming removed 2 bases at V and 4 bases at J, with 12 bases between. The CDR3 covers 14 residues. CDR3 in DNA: TGTGCCAGCAGTTACGTCCGGGACACTTACGAGCAGTACTTC. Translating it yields CASSYVRDTYEQYF.

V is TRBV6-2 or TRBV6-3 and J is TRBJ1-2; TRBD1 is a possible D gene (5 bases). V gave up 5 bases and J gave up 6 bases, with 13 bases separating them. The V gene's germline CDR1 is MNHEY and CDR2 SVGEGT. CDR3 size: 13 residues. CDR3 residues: CASSQGELDGYTF. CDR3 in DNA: TGTGCCAGCAGTCAGGGAGAATTGGATGGCTACACCTTC.

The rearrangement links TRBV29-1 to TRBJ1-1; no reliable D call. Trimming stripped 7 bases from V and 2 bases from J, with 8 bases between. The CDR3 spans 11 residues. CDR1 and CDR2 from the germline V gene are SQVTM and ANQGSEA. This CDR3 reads CSAQINTEAFF. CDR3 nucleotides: TGCAGCGCCCAGATAAACACTGAAGCTTTCTTT. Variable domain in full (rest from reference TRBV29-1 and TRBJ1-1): SAVISQKPSRDICQRGTSLTIQCQVDSQVTMMFWYRQQPGQSLTLIATANQGSEATYESGFVIDKFPISRPNLTFSTLTVSNMSPEDSSIYLCSAQINTEAFFGQGTRLTVV.

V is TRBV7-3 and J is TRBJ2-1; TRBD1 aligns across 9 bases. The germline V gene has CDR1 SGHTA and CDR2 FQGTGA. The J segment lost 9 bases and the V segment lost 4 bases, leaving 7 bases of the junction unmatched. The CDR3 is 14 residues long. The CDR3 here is CASSSGTGFGEQFF. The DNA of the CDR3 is TGTGCCAGCAGCTCTGGGACAGGGTTCGGTGAGCAGTTCTTC.

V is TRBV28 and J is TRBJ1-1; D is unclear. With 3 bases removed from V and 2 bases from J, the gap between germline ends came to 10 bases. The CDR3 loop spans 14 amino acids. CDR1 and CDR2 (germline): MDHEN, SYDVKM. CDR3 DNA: TGTGCCAGCAGTTTCACCGACCTAAACACTGAAGCTTTCTTT. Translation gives CASSFTDLNTEAFF.

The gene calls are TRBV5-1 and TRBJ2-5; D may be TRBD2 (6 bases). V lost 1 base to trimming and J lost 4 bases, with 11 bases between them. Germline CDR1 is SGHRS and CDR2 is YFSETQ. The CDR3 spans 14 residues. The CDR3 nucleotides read TGCGCCAGCAGCTTGAAGACGGGAGCAGAGACCCAGTACTTC. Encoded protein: CASSLKTGAETQYF.

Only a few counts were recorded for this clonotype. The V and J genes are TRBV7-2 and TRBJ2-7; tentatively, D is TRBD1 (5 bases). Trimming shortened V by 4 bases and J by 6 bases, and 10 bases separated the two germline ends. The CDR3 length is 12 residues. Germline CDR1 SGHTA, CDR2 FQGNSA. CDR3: CASSSRVSEQYF. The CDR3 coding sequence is TGTGCCAGCAGCTCCAGGGTTAGCGAGCAGTACTTC.

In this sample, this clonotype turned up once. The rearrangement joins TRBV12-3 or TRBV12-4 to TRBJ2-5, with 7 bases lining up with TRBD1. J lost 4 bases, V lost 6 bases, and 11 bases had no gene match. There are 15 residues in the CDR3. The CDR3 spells CASSLRSQGSETQYF. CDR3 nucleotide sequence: TGTGCCAGCAGCCTTAGGTCACAGGGGTCAGAGACCCAGTACTTC.

CDR3 nucleotides: TGTGCCTCCCGGCGGCGGGGGGATTGGGAGACCCAGTACTTC. This codes for CASRRRGDWETQYF. The genes are TRBV2 and TRBJ2-5; 8 bases line up with TRBD2. V dropped 11 bases and J dropped 5; count of bases not matched to a gene: 13. This CDR3 spans 14 amino acids. The V gene's germline CDR1 is SNHLY and CDR2 FYNNEI. The whole variable domain, filled in from reference TRBV2 and TRBJ2-5, reads EPEVTQTPSHQVTQMGQEVILRCVPISNHLYFYWYRQILGQKVEFLVSFYNNEISEKSEIFDDQFSVERPDGSNFTLKIRSTKLEDSAMYFCASRRRGDWETQYFGPGTRLLVL.

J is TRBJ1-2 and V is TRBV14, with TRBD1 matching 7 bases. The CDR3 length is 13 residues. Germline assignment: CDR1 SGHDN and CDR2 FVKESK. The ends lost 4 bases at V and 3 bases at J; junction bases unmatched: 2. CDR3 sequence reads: CASSRQGHYGYTF. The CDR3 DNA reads TGTGCCAGCAGCCGACAGGGACACTATGGCTACACCTTC.

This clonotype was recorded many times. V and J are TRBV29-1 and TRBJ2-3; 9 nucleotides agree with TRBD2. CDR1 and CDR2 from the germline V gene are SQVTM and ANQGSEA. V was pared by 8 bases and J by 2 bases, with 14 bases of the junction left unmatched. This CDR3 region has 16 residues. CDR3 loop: CSTLILVAGVTDTQYF. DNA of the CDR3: TGCAGCACATTGATATTGGTAGCGGGGGTCACAGATACGCAGTATTTT.

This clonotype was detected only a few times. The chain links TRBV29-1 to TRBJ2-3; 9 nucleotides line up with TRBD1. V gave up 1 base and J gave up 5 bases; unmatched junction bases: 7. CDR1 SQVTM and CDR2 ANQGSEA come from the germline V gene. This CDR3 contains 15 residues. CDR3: CSVEGYRGRGDTQYF. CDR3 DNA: TGCAGCGTTGAAGGATACAGGGGGCGTGGAGATACGCAGTATTTT.

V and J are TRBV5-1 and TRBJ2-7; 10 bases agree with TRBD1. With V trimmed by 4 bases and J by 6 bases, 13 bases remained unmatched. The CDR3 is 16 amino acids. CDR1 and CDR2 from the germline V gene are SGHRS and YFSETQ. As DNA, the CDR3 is TGCGCCAGCAGCCCCGGGACAGGGGCCCTCTTATCCGAGCAGTACTTC. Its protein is CASSPGTGALLSEQYF.

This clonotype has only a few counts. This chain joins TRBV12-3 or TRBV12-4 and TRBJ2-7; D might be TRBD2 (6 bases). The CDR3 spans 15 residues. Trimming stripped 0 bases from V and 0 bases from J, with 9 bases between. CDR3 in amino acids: CASSLAGTFSYEQYF. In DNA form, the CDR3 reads TGTGCCAGCAGTTTAGCGGGGACTTTCTCCTACGAGCAGTACTTC.

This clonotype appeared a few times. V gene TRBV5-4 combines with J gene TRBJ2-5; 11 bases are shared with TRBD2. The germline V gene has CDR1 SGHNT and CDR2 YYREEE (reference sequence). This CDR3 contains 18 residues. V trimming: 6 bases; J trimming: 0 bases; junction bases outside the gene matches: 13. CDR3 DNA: TGTGCCAGCACTTCTAGAGGTAGCGGGAGGGGTAACCAAGAGACCCAGTACTTC. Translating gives CASTSRGSGRGNQETQYF.

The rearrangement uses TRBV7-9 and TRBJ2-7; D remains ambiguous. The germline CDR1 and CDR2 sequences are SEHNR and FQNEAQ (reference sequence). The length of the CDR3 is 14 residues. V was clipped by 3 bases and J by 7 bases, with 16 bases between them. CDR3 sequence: CASSFDSLLEEQYF. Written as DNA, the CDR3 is TGTGCCAGCAGCTTCGATAGCTTACTGGAGGAGCAGTACTTC. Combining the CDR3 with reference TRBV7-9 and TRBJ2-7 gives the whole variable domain DTGVSQNPRHKITKRGQNVTFRCDPISEHNRLYWYRQTLGQGPEFLTYFQNEAQLEKSRLLSDRFSAERPKGSFSTLEIQRTEQGDSAMYLCASSFDSLLEEQYFGPGTRLTVT.

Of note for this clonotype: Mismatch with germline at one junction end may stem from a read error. CDR3 DNA sequence: TGTGCCACCTGTGATTCGCAAGCGGGGGGCTTGAATGAGCAGTTCTTC. Translation: CATCDSQAGGLNEQFF. J is TRBJ2-1 and V is TRBV24-1, with TRBD2 matching over 9 bases. Germline lookup yields CDR1 KGHDR and CDR2 SFDVKD. The CDR3 spans 16 residues.

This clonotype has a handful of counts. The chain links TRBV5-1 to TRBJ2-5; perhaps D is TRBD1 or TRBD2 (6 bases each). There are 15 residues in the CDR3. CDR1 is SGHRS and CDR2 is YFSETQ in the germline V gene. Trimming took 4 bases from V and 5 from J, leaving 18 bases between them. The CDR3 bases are TGCGCCAGCAGCGCGGGACACCTCACTAGGGAGACCCAGTACTTC. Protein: CASSAGHLTRETQYF.

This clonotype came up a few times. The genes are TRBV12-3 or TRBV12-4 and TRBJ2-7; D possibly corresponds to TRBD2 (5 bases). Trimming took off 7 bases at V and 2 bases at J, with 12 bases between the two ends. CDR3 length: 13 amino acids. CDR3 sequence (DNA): TGTGCCAGCACCCTCGCGGGTCCCTACGAGCAGTACTTC. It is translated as CASTLAGPYEQYF.

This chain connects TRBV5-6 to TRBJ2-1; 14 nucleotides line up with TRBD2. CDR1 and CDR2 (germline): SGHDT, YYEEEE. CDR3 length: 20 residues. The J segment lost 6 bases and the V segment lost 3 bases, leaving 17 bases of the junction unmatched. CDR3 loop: CASSSRAGLAGARLFNEQFF. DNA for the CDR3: TGTGCCAGCAGCTCTAGAGCGGGACTAGCGGGGGCTCGCCTGTTCAATGAGCAGTTCTTC.

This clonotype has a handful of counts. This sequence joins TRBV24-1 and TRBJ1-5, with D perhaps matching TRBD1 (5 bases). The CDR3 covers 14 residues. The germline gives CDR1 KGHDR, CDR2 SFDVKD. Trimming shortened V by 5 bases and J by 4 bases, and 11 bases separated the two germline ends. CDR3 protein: CATSVGGGNQPQHF. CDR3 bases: TGTGCCACCAGTGTCGGGGGAGGAAATCAGCCCCAGCATTTT.

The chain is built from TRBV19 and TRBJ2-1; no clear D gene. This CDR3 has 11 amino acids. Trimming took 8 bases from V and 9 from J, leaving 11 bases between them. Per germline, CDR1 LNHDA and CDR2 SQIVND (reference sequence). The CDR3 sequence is CASGRISEQFF. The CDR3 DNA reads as TGTGCCAGTGGTAGAATCAGTGAGCAGTTCTTC.